Listed below are T cell receptor beta chains from one sample, sequenced in a study of Graves' ophthalmopathy and Graves' hyperthyroidism. TCRdb re-called the multiplex PCR reads through MiXCR, storing one row per CDR3 protein. The repertoire includes under 350,000 distinct CDR3 sequences, roughly 17% of them detected once, and 9% to 15% sits in the top ten. What was sequenced was peripheral blood. These TCRs come from an adult man with Graves' ophthalmopathy. CDR3s include the opening cysteine and the closing phenylalanine or tryptophan.

CDR3 protein	J gene	V gene
CASSRQAGSSNQPQHF	TRBJ1-5	TRBV19
CASSLRGGQNGYTF	TRBJ1-2	TRBV5-1
CASSAGLAGQETQYF	TRBJ2-5	TRBV5-1
CASGMGPLSSYEQYF	TRBJ2-7	TRBV6-1
CASQRERSTGELFF	TRBJ2-2	TRBV19
CASSQFRDGANVLTF	TRBJ2-6	TRBV4-3
CASRTGDYEQYF	TRBJ2-7	TRBV6-5
CASSFRTGGNQPQHF	TRBJ1-5	TRBV6-2/TRBV6-3
CAWSGDSNYEQYF	TRBJ2-7	TRBV30
CATSRGINYGYTF	TRBJ1-2	TRBV15
CATSIRQGPYEQYF	TRBJ2-7	TRBV15
CASNGRRAAGEAFF	TRBJ1-1	TRBV12-3/TRBV12-4
CASRRSRGPLHF	TRBJ1-6	TRBV12-3/TRBV12-4
CASSYRGQQIGYTF	TRBJ1-2	TRBV6-5
CASSLEGQGLRRETQYF	TRBJ2-5	TRBV11-2
CAWSVPPDTEAFF	TRBJ1-1	TRBV30
CASSTLGQGTEKLFF	TRBJ1-4	TRBV5-1
CASSGVGYEQYF	TRBJ2-7	TRBV2
CASSSRKGQGTGELFF	TRBJ2-2	TRBV7-3
CASKADPQHF	TRBJ1-5	TRBV10-1
CASSLVQRGTQYF	TRBJ2-5	TRBV13
CASSETGQGIYEQYF	TRBJ2-7	TRBV6-1
CASSTPLRRGSSGANVLTF	TRBJ2-6	TRBV19
CASVTGGTAAINSPLHF	TRBJ1-6	TRBV28
CASSEMVGRNQPQHF	TRBJ1-5	TRBV6-1
CASSGSTGGEQYF	TRBJ2-7	TRBV7-3
CASSYSKVEGALDEQYF	TRBJ2-7	TRBV6-2/TRBV6-3
CASSTGTDPLVTQYF	TRBJ2-3	TRBV6-1
CASIPNTGELFF	TRBJ2-2	TRBV4-3
CASSGAGYTDTQYF	TRBJ2-3	TRBV6-1